Detailed here is one T cell receptor (beta chain). Its antigen is still unknown. These data come from a study of CD8 T cells in ankylosing spondylitis. Notes on the study in general: A TCR beta motif of about 8 highly homologous variants appeared characteristic of ankylosing spondylitis blood.

Quantitative 5'-RACE with molecular barcodes produced the TCR beta libraries. TCRdb itself ran the 5' RACE reads through MiXCR, one entry per CDR3 protein. The sample records around 150,000 distinct CDR3 sequences, under 55% being singletons. J lost 5 bases, V lost 5 bases, and 8 bases had no gene match. The CDR3 consists of 15 residues. The gene calls are TRBV12-3 or TRBV12-4 and TRBJ2-1; TRBD2 agrees at 8 bases. The source is a male donor with ankylosing spondylitis. Sequences were obtained from synovial fluid, either unsorted or a sorted T cell fraction (not recorded which). CDR3 DNA: TGTGCCAGCAGTCGAACCGGGGGGGCGGACAATGAGCAGTTCTTC. Its protein is CASSRTGGADNEQFF.